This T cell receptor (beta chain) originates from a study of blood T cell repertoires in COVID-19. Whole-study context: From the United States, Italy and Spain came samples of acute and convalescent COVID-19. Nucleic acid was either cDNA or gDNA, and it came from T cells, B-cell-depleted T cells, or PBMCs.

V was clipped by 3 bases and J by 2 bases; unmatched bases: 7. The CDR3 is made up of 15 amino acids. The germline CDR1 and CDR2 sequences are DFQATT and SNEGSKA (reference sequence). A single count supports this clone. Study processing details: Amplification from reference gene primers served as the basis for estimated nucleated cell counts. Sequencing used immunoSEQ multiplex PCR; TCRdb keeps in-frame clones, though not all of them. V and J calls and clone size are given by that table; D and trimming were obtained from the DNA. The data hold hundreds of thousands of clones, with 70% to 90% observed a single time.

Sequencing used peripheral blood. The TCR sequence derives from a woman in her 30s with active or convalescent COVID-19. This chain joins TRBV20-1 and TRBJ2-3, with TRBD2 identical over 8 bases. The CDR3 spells CSASWLAGNTDTQYF. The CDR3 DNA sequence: TGCAGTGCTAGTTGGCTAGCGGGTAACACAGATACGCAGTATTTT.